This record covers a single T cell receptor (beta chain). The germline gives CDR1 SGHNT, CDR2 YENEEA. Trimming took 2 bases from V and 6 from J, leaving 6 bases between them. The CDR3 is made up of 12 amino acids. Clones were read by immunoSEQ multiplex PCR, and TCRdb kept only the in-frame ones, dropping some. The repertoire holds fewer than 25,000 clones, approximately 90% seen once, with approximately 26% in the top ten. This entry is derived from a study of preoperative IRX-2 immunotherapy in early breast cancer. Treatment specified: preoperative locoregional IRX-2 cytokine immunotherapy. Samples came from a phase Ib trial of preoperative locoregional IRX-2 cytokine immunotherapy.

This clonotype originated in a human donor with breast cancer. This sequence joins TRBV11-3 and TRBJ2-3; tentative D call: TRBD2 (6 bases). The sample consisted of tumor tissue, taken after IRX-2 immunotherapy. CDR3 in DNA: TGTGCCAGCAGCTTAAGCGGGGATACGCAGTATTTT. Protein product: CASSLSGDTQYF.